What follows is one T cell receptor (beta chain) and its context. The antigen it recognizes is unknown. No per-base quality is available; no much larger clone lies one base away. This sample was included in a study of blood T cell repertoires in COVID-19 (dated by TCRdb to 2018 to 2021). Background for the entire study: Collaborator samples came from the United States, Italy and Spain and covered acute and convalescent phases of COVID-19. A de-identified subject ID, COVID-19 status, age in years and sex were almost always included in the sample metadata. Deeply sampled blood TCRbeta repertoires from subjects exposed to, actively infected with, or recovered from COVID-19 were included in the dataset. Samples came from the ongoing ImmuneRACE study (first 160 participants) plus 1,254 subjects from 6 global collaborators. HLA class I and class II types, where available, came from metadata supplied by the sample provider rather than from assay-based typing. The material from the prospective study consisted of cDNA or gDNA derived from T cells, B-cell-depleted T cells, or PBMCs. A freely available public database, intended as a resource for researchers studying the immune response to SARS-CoV-2, is where the repertoires were released.

The investigation overall reported the following: The amount of clinical and demographic metadata varied by source and participant and was provided uncurated.

The immunoSEQ Assay, a bias-controlled multiplex PCR, was used to amplify TCRbeta CDR3 regions from genomic DNA. In the authors' own workflow: The number of nucleated cells in each sample was estimated from the amplification of reference gene primers within the assay. Sequence reads were collapsed and filtered to measure the absolute abundance of every unique TCRbeta CDR3 rearrangement. For each sample, productive Simpson clonality was calculated as the square root of Simpson's diversity index across productive rearrangements. The table was pulled from immuneACCESS by TCRdb, which kept in-frame rearrangements only. Such tables lose some clones; where checked, under half of the loss comes from unresolved V genes, and the rest has no known cause. V, J and clone size derive from that table, while D and trimming were established from the DNA sequence. Counted in this sample were 330,000 or so clones; around nine tenths of them appeared once. The ten biggest clones cover about 0.94% of the sample.

Participants in the prospective study were aged about 18 to 95 years, lived in some 24 United States geographic areas, and enrolled through a virtual design. In the prospective study, participants were assigned to cohorts based on the clinical history participants reported in a screening survey and a study questionnaire. A participant counted as exposed if, within 2 weeks of entering the study, that participant had been in contact with someone who had a PCR-confirmed or clinician-diagnosed COVID-19 case. In the prospective study, whole blood, serum and a nasopharyngeal or oropharyngeal swab were collected from each participant by mobile phlebotomists. Additional blood draws and questionnaires over an approximately two-month period could optionally be provided by prospective study participants. Before DNA extraction, blood samples from the prospective study were shipped at room temperature or frozen.

From the germline V gene, CDR1 is WSHSY and CDR2 is SAAADI. Compared with germline, V lacks 6 bases and J lacks 0 bases; bases without a gene match: 7. The CDR3, from cysteine to phenylalanine, totals 16 residues. Only CDR3 DNA is held: 48 bases, read in frame from base 1. Recombination connected TRBV10-2 to TRBJ2-7; 11 central bases correspond to TRBD2. The TCR sequence derives from a woman aged 25 to 39 who had been exposed to COVID-19. The sequenced sample was PBMCs or T cells enriched from blood (not recorded which). The CDR3 region: CASRAGLAASSYEQYF. The sequenced DNA is TGCGCCAGCAGGGCGGGACTAGCGGCTAGCTCCTACGAGCAGTACTTC.